The entry that follows covers one TCR beta chain sequence. What it binds is unknown. This entry is derived from a study of shared clonotypes between healthy human individuals. Study-wide points: Having only a few donors restricted how much genetic and exposure-history diversity was captured. Clonotypes shared by all four donors outscored non-shared clonotypes in generation probability.

Naive-designated CD8 cells lacked CD45RO, were positively enriched for CCR7, and omitted terminally differentiated effector memory CD45RA+ cells. This CDR3 is built from 9 residues. V lost 11 bases to trimming and J lost 2 bases, with 4 bases between them. CDR1 and CDR2 from the germline V gene are LNHDA and SQIVND (reference sequence). Authors' methods: From ImmunoSEQ came sequences covering only the junction and carrying no quality scores, so filtering differed. TCRdb's copy holds only in-frame clones and misses some; the assay was immunoSEQ multiplex PCR. The D gene and trimming were derived from the DNA, and the V and J assignments and clone size from that table. The table includes about 2.1 million clones, 93% detected once.

V is TRBV19 and J is TRBJ2-7, with D uncertain. The sequence came from a man between 18 and 35 years old in good health. Some clones in this sample may be carry-over from other donors' samples. Sequencing was done on a sample of naive CD8+ T cells from PBMCs. The CDR3 protein is CALPYEQYF. CDR3 bases: TGTGCCCTTCCCTACGAGCAGTACTTC.